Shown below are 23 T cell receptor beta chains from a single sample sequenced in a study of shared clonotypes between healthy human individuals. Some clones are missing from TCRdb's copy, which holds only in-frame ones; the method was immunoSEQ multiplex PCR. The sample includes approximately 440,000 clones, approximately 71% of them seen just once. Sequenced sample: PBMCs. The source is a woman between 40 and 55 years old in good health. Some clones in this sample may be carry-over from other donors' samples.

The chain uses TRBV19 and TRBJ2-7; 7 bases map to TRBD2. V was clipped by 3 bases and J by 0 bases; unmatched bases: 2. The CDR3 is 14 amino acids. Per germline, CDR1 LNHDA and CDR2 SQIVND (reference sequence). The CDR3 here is CASSIRGSSYEQYF. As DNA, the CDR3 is TGTGCCAGTAGTATTCGCGGGAGCTCCTACGAGCAGTACTTC. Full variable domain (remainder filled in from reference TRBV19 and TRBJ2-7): DGGITQSPKYLFRKEGQNVTLSCEQNLNHDAMYWYRQDPGQGLRLIYYSQIVNDFQKGDIAEGYSVSREKKESFPLTVTSAQKNPTAFYLCASSIRGSSYEQYFGPGTRLTVT.

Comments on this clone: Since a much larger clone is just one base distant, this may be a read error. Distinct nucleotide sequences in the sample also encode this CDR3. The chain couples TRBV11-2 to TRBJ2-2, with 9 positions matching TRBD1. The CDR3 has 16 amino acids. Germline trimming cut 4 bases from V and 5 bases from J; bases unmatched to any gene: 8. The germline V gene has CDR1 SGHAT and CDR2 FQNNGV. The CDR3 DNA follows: TGTGCCAGCAGCTCTTACAGGGGGCGACGTACCGGGGAGCTGTTTTTT. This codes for CASSSYRGRRTGELFF.

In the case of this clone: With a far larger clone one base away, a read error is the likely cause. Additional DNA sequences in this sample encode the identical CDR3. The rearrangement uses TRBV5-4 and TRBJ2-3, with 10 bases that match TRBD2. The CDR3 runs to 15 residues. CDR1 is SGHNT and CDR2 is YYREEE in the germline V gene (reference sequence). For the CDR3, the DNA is TGTGCCAGTAGCGCCTCTAGCGGGAGCAAAGATACGCAGTATTTT. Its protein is CASSASSGSKDTQYF.

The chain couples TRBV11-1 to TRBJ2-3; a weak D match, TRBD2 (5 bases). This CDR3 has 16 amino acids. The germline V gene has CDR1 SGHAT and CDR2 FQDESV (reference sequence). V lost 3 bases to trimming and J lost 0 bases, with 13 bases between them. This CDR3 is CASSFLTGTSTDTQYF. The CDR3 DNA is TGTGCCAGCAGCTTCTTAACGGGAACTAGCACAGATACGCAGTATTTT.

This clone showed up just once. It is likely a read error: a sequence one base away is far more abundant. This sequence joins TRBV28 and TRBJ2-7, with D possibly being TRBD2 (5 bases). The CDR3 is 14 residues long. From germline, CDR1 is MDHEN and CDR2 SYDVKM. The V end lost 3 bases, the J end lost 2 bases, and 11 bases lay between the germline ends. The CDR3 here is CASSFKGVPYEQYF. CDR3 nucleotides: TGTGCCAGCAGTTTCAAGGGAGTCCCCTACGAGCAGTACTTC.

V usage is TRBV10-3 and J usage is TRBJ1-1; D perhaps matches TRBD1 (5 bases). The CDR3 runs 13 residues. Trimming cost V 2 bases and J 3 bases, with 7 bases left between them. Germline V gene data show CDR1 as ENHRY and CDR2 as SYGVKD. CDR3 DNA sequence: TGTGCCATCAGTGAGGAAGGGGACACTGAAGCTTTCTTT. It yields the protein CAISEEGDTEAFF.

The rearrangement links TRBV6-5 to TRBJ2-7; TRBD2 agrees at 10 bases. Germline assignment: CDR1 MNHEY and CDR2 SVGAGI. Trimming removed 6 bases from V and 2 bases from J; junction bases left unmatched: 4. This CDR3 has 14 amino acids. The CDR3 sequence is CASSQREGPYEQYF. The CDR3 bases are TGTGCCAGCAGCCAGCGGGAGGGGCCCTACGAGCAGTACTTC.

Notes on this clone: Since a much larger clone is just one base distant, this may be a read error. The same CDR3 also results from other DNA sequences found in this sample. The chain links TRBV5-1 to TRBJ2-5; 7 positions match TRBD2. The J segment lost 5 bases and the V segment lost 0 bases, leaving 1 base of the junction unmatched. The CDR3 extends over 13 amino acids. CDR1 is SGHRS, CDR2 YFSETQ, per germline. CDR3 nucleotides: TGCGCCAGCAGCTTGGCCGGGGGGGAGACCCAGTACTTC. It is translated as CASSLAGGETQYF.

The CDR3 nucleotides read TGCGCCAGCAGGTTAGCTAGCGGAGCATACGAGCAGTACTTC. As protein: CASRLASGAYEQYF. The rearrangement links TRBV5-1 to TRBJ2-7; TRBD2 matches at 7 bases. V trimming: 5 bases; J trimming: 4 bases; junction bases outside the gene matches: 9. CDR1 SGHRS and CDR2 YFSETQ come from the germline V gene. This CDR3 is built from 14 residues.

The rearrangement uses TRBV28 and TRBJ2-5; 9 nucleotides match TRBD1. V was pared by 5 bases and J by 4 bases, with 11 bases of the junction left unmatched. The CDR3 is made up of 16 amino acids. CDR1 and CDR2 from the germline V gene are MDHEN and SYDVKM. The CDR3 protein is CASSISGQGFLETQYF. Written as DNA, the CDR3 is TGTGCCAGCAGTATCTCGGGACAGGGATTTTTAGAGACCCAGTACTTC.

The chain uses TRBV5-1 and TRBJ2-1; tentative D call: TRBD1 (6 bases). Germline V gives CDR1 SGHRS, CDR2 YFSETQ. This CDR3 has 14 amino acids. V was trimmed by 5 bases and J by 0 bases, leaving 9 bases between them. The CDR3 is CASSADSSYNEQFF. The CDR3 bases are TGCGCCAGCAGTGCGGACAGCTCCTACAATGAGCAGTTCTTC.

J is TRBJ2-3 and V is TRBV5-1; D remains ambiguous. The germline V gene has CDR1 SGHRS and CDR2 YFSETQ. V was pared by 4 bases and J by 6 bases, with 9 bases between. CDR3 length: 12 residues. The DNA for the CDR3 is TGCGCCAGCAGCCTAGTCGGGGATACGCAGTATTTT. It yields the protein CASSLVGDTQYF.

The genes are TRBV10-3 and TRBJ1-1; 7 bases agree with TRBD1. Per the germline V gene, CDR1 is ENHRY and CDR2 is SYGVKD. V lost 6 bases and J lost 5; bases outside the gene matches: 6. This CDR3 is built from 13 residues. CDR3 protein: CAISPGTETEAFF. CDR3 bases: TGTGCCATCAGCCCGGGGACAGAGACTGAAGCTTTCTTT.

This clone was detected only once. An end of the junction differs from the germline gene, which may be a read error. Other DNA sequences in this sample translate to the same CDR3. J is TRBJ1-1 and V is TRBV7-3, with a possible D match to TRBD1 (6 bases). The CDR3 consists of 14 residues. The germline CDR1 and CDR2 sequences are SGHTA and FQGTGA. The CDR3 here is CASSLIGGVTEAFF. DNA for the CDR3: TGTGCCAGCAGCTTAATAGGGGGGGTCACTGAAGCTTTCTTC.

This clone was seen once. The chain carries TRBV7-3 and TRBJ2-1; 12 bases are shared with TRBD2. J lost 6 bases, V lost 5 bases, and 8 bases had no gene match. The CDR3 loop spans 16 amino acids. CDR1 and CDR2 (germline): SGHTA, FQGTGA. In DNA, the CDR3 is TGTGCCAGCAGCCCTCTAGCGGGAGGGTCAACCAATGAGCAGTTCTTC. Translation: CASSPLAGGSTNEQFF.

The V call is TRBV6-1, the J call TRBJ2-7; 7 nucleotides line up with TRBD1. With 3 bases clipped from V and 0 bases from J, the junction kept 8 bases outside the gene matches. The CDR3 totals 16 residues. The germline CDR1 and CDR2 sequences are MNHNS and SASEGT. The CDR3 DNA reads TGTGCCAGCAGTGATCCGGGACAGTATAGCTCCTACGAGCAGTACTTC. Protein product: CASSDPGQYSSYEQYF.

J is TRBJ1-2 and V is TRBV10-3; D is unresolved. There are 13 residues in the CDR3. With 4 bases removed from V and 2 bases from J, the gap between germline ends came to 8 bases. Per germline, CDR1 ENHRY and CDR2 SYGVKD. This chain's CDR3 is CAISGQVNYGYTF. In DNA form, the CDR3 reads TGTGCCATCAGTGGGCAGGTAAACTATGGCTACACCTTC.

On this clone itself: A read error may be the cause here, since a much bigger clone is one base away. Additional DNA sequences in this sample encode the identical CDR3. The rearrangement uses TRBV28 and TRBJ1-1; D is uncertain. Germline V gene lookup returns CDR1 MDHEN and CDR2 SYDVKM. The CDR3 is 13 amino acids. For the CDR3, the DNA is TGCGCCAGCAGTTGGGGATCTCGATCTGAAGCTTTCTTT. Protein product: CASSWGSRSEAFF.

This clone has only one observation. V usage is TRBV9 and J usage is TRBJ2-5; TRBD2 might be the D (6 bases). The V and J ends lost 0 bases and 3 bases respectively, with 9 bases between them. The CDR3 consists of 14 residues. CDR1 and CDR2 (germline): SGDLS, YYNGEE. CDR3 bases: TGTGCCAGCAGCGTAGGGGTAGCGGAAGAGACCCAGTACTTC. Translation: CASSVGVAEETQYF.

Here the CDR3 DNA reads TGTGCCAGCAGCCCATGGACAGTGAACACCGGGGAGCTGTTTTTT. Translation gives CASSPWTVNTGELFF. The genes are TRBV4-2 and TRBJ2-2, with D perhaps matching TRBD1 (6 bases). The CDR3 is made up of 15 amino acids. The V end lost 4 bases, the J end lost 1 base, and 10 bases lay between the germline ends. CDR1 LGHNA and CDR2 YNFKEQ come from the germline V gene.

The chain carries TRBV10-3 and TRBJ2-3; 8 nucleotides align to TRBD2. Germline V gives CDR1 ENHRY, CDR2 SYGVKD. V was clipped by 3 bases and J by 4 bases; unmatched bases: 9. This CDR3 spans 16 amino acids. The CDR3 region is CAISEPGLVGADTQYF. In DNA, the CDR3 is TGTGCCATCAGTGAACCGGGACTAGTAGGTGCAGATACGCAGTATTTT.

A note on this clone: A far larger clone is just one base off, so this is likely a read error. In DNA form, the CDR3 reads TGTGCCAGCAGCTTGGAGGCCTACGAGCAGTACTTC. Translated: CASSLEAYEQYF. This chain joins TRBV5-5 and TRBJ2-7; D is unresolved. The CDR3 runs to 12 residues. Germline CDR1 reads SGHKS; CDR2 reads YYEKEE (reference sequence). The ends were cut back, 0 bases at V and 2 bases at J, with 3 bases in the middle.

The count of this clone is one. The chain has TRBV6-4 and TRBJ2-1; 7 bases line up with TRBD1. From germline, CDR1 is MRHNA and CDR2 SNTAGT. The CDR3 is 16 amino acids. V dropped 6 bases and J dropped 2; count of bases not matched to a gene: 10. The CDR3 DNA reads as TGTGCCAGCAGGAACCGGGACAGCATACCCTACAATGAGCAGTTCTTC. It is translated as CASRNRDSIPYNEQFF.